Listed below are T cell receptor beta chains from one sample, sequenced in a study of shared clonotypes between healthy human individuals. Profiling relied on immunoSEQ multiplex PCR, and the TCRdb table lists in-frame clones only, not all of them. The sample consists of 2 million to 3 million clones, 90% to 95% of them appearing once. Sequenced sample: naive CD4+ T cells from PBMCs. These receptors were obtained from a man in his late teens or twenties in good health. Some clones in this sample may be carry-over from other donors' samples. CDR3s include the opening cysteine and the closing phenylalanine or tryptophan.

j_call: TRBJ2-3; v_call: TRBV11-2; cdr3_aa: CASSSLLDRGSNTDTQYF
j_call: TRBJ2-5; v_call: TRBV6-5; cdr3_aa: CASTPGPAETQYF
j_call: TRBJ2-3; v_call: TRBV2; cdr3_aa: CASSRDRVSDTQYF
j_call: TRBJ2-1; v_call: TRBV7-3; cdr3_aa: CASSFDQAGPRNEQFF
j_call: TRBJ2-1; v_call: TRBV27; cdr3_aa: CASSSPGLAANEQFF
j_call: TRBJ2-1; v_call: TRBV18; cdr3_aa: CASSPGLTPNEQFF
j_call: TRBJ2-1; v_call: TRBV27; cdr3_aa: CASSLHPARAANEQFF
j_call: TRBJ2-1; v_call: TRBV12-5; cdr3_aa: CASGFSGSRVNEQFF
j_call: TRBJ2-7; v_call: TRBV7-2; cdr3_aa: CASSYTSGPPHEQYF
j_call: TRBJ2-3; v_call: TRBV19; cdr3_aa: CASRIRTGGLTDTQYF
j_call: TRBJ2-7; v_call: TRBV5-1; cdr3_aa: CASSFGSGSSYEQYF
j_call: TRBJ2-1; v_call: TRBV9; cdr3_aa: CASSPTGYEQFF
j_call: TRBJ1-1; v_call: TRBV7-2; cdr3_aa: CASSPTLNTEAFF
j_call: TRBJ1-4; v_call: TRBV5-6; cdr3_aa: CASSFGGGLTNEKLFF
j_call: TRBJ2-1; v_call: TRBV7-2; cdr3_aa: CASSPYRGYNEQFF
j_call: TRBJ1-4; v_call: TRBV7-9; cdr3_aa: CASSIRADEKLFF
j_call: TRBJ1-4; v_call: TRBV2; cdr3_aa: CASQGRSSNEKLFF
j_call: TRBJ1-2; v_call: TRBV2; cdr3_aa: CASSLRENYGYTF
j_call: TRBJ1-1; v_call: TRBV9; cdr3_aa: CASSPRMEATEAFF
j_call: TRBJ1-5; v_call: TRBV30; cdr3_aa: CAWTPGAGRPQHF
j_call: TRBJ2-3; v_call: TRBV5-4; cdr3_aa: CASSLAGKTDTQYF
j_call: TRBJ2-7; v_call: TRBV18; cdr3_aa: CASSQGTGPTYEQYF